The clone carrying this T cell receptor (beta chain) has just a few counts. The antigen is unknown. CDR3 length equals 15 residues. Trimming took off 5 bases at V and 2 bases at J, with 14 bases between the two ends. CDR1 and CDR2 (germline): SGHRS, YFSETQ. This sample was taken from a study of T cell responses to AZD1222 COVID-19 vaccine. Study-wide points: Mostly white British, mostly female donors; authors suggested clonal diversity may be underestimated.

Produced via immunoSEQ multiplex PCR; TCRdb's table is partial and in-frame only. The sample includes about 140,000 clones, approximately 92% seen only once; the top ten take approximately 3.4%. Source: peripheral blood, taken on day 0 of AZD1222 vaccination. The chain employs TRBV5-1 and TRBJ1-5, with D possibly TRBD1 on 6 matching bases. This clonotype was sampled from an adult in good health. CDR3 in amino acids: CASSPGVRGNQPQHF. The CDR3 nucleotides are TGCGCCAGCAGTCCAGGGGTAAGGGGCAATCAGCCCCAGCATTTT.